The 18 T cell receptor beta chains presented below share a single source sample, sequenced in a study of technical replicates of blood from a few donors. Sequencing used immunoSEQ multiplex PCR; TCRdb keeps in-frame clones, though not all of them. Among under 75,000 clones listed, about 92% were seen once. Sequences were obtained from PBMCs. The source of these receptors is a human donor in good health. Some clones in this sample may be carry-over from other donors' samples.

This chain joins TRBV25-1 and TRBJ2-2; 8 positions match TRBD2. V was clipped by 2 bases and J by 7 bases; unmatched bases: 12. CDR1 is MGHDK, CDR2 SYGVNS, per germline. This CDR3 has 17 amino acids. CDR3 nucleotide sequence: TGTGCCAGCAGTGAACCGCTAAGCAGCGGGAGTGGCGGGGAGCTGTTTTTT. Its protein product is CASSEPLSSGSGGELFF.

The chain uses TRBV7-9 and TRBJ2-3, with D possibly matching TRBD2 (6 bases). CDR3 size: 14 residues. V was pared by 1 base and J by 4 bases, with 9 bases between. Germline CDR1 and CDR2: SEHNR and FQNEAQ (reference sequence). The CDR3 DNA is TGTGCCAGCAGCTTAGGGGGCGGGGCAGATACGCAGTATTTT. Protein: CASSLGGGADTQYF.

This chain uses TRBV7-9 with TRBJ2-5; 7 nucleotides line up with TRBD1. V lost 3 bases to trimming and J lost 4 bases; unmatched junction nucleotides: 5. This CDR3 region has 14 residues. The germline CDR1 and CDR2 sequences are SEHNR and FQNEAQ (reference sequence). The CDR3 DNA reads TGTGCCAGCAGCTTGACAGGGCGAGGAGAGACCCAGTACTTC. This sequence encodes CASSLTGRGETQYF. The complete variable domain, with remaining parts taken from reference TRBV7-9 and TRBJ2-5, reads DTGVSQNPRHKITKRGQNVTFRCDPISEHNRLYWYRQTLGQGPEFLTYFQNEAQLEKSRLLSDRFSAERPKGSFSTLEIQRTEQGDSAMYLCASSLTGRGETQYFGPGTRLLVL.

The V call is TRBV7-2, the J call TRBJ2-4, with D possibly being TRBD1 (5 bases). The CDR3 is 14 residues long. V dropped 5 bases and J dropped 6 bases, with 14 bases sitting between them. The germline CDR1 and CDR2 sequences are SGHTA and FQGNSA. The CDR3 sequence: CASSLAQGRNIQYF. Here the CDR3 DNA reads TGTGCCAGCAGCCTCGCCCAGGGTAGAAACATTCAGTACTTC. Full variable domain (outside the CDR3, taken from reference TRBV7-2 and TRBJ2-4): GAGVSQSPSNKVTEKGKDVELRCDPISGHTALYWYRQSLGQGLEFLIYFQGNSAPDKSGLPSDRFSAERTGGSVSTLTIQRTQQEDSAVYLCASSLAQGRNIQYFGAGTRLSVL.

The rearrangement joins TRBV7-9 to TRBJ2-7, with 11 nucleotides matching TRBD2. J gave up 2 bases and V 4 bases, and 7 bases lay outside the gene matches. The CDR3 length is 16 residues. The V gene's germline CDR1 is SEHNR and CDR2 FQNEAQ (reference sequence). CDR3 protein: CASSSQTSGIAYEQYF. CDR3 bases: TGTGCCAGCAGCTCCCAGACTAGCGGGATAGCCTACGAGCAGTACTTC.

CDR3 bases: TGCGCCAGCAGCCAAGGGCCGGCAGGACAGGCCCTTTCCCGCTCTGGGGCCAACGTCCTGACTTTC. Translated: CASSQGPAGQALSRSGANVLTF. The chain combines TRBV4-1 with TRBJ2-6; TRBD1 agrees at 7 bases. Unmatched junction bases numbered 18, after V lost 1 base and J lost 0 bases. CDR1 and CDR2 (germline): MGHRA, YSYEKL. The CDR3 covers 22 residues.

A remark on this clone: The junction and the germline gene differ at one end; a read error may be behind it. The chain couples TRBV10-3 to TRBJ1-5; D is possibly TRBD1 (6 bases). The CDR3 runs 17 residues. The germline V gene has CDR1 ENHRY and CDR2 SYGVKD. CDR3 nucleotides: TGTGCCATCAGTGAGACCTCGGGACATCTTAGCACTCAGCCCCAGCATTTT. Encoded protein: CAISETSGHLSTQPQHF.

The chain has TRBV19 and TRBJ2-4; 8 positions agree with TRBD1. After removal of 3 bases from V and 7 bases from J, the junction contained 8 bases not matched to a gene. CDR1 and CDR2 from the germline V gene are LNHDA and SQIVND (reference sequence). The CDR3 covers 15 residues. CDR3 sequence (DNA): TGTGCCAGTAGTATTGGCTCAGGGGGCAGCAACATTCAGTACTTC. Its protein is CASSIGSGGSNIQYF. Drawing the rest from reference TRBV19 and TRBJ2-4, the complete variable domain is DGGITQSPKYLFRKEGQNVTLSCEQNLNHDAMYWYRQDPGQGLRLIYYSQIVNDFQKGDIAEGYSVSREKKESFPLTVTSAQKNPTAFYLCASSIGSGGSNIQYFGAGTRLSVL.

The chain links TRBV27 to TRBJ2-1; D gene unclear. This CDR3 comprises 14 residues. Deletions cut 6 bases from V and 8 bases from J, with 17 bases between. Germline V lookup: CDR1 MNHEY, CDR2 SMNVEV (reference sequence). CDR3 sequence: CASSPASGLYEQFF. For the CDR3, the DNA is TGTGCCAGCAGCCCCGCCTCCGGGTTATATGAGCAGTTCTTC.

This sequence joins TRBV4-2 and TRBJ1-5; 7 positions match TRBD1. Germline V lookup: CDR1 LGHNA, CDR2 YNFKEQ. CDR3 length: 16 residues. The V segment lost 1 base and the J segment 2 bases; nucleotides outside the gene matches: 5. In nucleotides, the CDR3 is TGTGCCAGCAGCCAAGGTAACGGACAGGGCAATCAGCCCCAGCATTTT. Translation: CASSQGNGQGNQPQHF.

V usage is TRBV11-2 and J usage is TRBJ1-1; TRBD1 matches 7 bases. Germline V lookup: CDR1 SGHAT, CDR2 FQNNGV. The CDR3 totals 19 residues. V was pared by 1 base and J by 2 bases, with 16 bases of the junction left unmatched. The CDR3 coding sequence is TGTGCCAGCAGCTTAGGAAGGGGGCTTTTGGGGCCGGGAAACACTGAAGCTTTCTTT. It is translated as CASSLGRGLLGPGNTEAFF.

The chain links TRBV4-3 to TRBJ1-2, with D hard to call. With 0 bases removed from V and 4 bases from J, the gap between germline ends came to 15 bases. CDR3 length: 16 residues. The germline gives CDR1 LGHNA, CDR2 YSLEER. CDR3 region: CASSQDSTEAFYGYTF. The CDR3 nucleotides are TGCGCCAGCAGCCAAGATAGTACAGAAGCCTTCTATGGCTACACCTTC.

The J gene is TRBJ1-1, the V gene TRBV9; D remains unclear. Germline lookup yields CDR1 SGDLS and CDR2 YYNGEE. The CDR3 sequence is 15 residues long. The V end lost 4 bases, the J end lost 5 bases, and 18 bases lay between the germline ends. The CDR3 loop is CASSPPPRDRTEAFF. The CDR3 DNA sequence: TGTGCCAGCAGCCCCCCACCGAGGGATAGGACTGAAGCTTTCTTT.

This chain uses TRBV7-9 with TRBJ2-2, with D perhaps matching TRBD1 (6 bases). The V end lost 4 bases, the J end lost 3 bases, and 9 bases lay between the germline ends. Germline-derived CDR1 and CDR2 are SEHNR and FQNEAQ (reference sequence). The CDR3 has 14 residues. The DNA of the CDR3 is TGTGCCAGCAGCTCGGACAGCTACACCGGGGAGCTGTTTTTT. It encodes CASSSDSYTGELFF.

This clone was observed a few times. The CDR3 reads CASSPSWTGGPDTQYF. The CDR3 nucleotides are TGCGCCAGCAGCCCTAGCTGGACAGGGGGTCCAGATACGCAGTATTTT. The J gene is TRBJ2-3, the V gene TRBV4-3; TRBD1 agrees at 10 bases. Losses at the gene ends were 4 bases for V and 4 bases for J; bases not matched to a gene: 8. The V gene's germline CDR1 is LGHNA and CDR2 YSLEER. The CDR3 runs 16 residues.

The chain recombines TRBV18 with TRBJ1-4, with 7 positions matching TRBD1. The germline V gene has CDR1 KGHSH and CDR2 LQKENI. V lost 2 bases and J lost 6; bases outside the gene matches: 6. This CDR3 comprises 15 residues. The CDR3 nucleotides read TGTGCCAGCTCACCATTCCGACAGGGTGATGAAAAACTGTTTTTT. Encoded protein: CASSPFRQGDEKLFF.

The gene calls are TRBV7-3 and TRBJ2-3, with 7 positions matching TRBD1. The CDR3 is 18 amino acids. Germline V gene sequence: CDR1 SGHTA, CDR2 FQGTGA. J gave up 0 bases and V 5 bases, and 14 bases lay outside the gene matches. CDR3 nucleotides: TGTGCCAGCAGCCTTTATGCGACAGGGCAAACTAGCACAGATACGCAGTATTTT. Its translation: CASSLYATGQTSTDTQYF.

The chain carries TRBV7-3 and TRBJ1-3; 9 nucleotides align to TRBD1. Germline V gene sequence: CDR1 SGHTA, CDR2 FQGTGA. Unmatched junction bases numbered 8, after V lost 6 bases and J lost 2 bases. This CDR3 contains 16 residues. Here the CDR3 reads CASRSTGGEPGNTIYF. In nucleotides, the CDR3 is TGTGCCAGCAGATCGACAGGGGGAGAACCTGGAAACACCATATATTTT.